This is a list of T cell receptor beta chains from one sample in a study of OX40 agonist ivuxolimab in advanced cancers. The table came from immunoSEQ multiplex PCR; TCRdb's copy has only in-frame clones and leaves some out. This table has about 91,000 clones, roughly nine tenths appearing once. The sequenced sample was CD4+ or CD8+ T cells sorted from blood, obtained in a trial of the OX40 agonist ivuxolimab. These receptors were obtained from an adult with an advanced solid tumor such as melanoma, head and neck, liver or kidney cancer. Each CDR3 is given with its conserved first and last residue. The order of the fields is CDR3 DNA, CDR3 protein, V gene, CDR3 length, clone size, J gene, D gene. The D gene is left open where the match is weak. A row's size may be missing; if present it is once, few, many or a size class.

TGTGCCAGCAGCTTAGGGGAACTTTATGGTGAGCAGTTCTTC CASSLGELYGEQFF TRBV7-3 14 once TRBJ2-1 -
TGCGCCAGCAGCTTACGGACAGGGAAGGATTCACCCCTCCACTTT CASSLRTGKDSPLHF TRBV5-1 15 few TRBJ1-6 TRBD1
TGTGCCAGCAGCACTTCGACAGGGGGGAACTATGGCTACACCTTC CASSTSTGGNYGYTF TRBV7-2 15 - TRBJ1-2 TRBD1
TGTGCCAGCAGTTACCTATCAGGGGGCCCGGACACTGAAGCTTTCTTT CASSYLSGGPDTEAFF TRBV6-6 16 - TRBJ1-1 TRBD1
TGTGCCAGCTCACCACCTGTCCAAAGCACAGATACGCAGTATTTT CASSPPVQSTDTQYF TRBV18 15 once TRBJ2-3 -
TGTGCCAGTAGGACTCAGGGGAACAACAATCAGCCCCAGCATTTT CASRTQGNNNQPQHF TRBV19 15 - TRBJ1-5 -
TGTGCCAGCAGGCGGGATCCCCTAGCGGTTAGCTCCTACGAGCAGTACTTC CASRRDPLAVSSYEQYF TRBV27 17 - TRBJ2-7 TRBD2
TGTGCCAGCAGCTTAGACCACAGAGACACCGGGGAGCTGTTTTTT CASSLDHRDTGELFF TRBV11-3 15 - TRBJ2-2 -
TGTGCCAGCAGCTTAACGGGCACAGATACGCAGTATTTT CASSLTGTDTQYF TRBV7-3 13 - TRBJ2-3 -
TGTGCCAGCAGCGTAGCCTGGGACCAAAGCTACGAGCAGTACTTC CASSVAWDQSYEQYF TRBV9 15 - TRBJ2-7 -
TGCGCCAGCAGCTTCACCTGGGACAGCTACGAGCAGTACTTC CASSFTWDSYEQYF TRBV5-1 14 - TRBJ2-7 TRBD1
TGTGCCAGCAGTTACGGGTATAATTCACCCCTCCACTTT CASSYGYNSPLHF TRBV6-5 13 - TRBJ1-6 -
TGTGCCAGCAGCTGGACAGGGCTCGACCACAATGAGCAGTTCTTC CASSWTGLDHNEQFF TRBV5-5 15 - TRBJ2-1 TRBD1
TGTGCCAGCAGCCCCGGGACAGGGGGCAATACTGAAGCTTTCTTT CASSPGTGGNTEAFF TRBV5-6 15 - TRBJ1-1 TRBD1
TGCGCCAGCAGATCCGGACAGCTGAACACTGAAGCTTTCTTT CASRSGQLNTEAFF TRBV5-1 14 - TRBJ1-1 -
TGTGCCAGCAGCGCCTGGGAGGCCGCGGGGACCCAGTACTTC CASSAWEAAGTQYF TRBV7-9 14 - TRBJ2-5 -
TGTGCCAGCAGCGTGGTTGGGTCGATCTACGAGCAGTACTTC CASSVVGSIYEQYF TRBV6-5 14 few TRBJ2-7 -
TGTGCCAGTACCCCAGAGGCTAACTATGGCTACACCTTC CASTPEANYGYTF TRBV19 13 - TRBJ1-2 -
TGTGCCAGCAGTGAAGTTGGCCAGGGCCTAAACATTCAGTACTTC CASSEVGQGLNIQYF TRBV2 15 - TRBJ2-4 -
TGCGCCAGCAGTCAATGGTGCCGGGGAGGTCTGGATGGCTACACCTTC CASSQWCRGGLDGYTF TRBV23-1 16 - TRBJ1-2 -
TGTGCCAGCAGCGTAGAGAACACCAAGCAGTACTTC CASSVENTKQYF TRBV9 12 - TRBJ2-7 -
TGTGCCAGCTCGTACTCGAGGACAGGGGGCAGGACTGAAGCTTTCTTT CASSYSRTGGRTEAFF TRBV18 16 - TRBJ1-1 TRBD1
TGTGCCAGCAGCCGCCGGGATCCCGCGAGGTCCGGGGAGCTGTTTTTT CASSRRDPARSGELFF TRBV14 16 - TRBJ2-2 -
TGTGCCAGCAGCTTGAGCTTAGGGCAGCCCTTTCGGCGAGAGCAGTACTTC CASSLSLGQPFRREQYF TRBV11-2 17 - TRBJ2-7 -
TGTGCCAGCAGCTTATATCGTGGGGGGGCCGGATCCTACAATGAGCAGTTCTTC CASSLYRGGAGSYNEQFF TRBV7-6 18 - TRBJ2-1 -
TGCAGCGTTCGACAGGGGGGGACCACTGAAGCTTTCTTT CSVRQGGTTEAFF TRBV29-1 13 - TRBJ1-1 TRBD1
TGTGCCAGCAGTTCTATCGCCACAGGGGGCGGTAATCAGCCCCAGCATTTT CASSSIATGGGNQPQHF TRBV27 17 - TRBJ1-5 TRBD1
TGTGCCAGCAGCTTAGCGCCGGGGCGTTCGAACACCGGGGAGCTGTTTTTT CASSLAPGRSNTGELFF TRBV7-6 17 - TRBJ2-2 -
TGTGCCAGTAGTATTATGGACGAGCAGTACTTC CASSIMDEQYF TRBV19 11 - TRBJ2-7 -
TGTGCCAGCAGCTCCAACACAGATACGCAGTATTTT CASSSNTDTQYF TRBV7-3 12 - TRBJ2-3 -
TGCGCCAGCAGCCAAGATCTTGCCGGGGCTGGATCTAATGAAAAACTGTTTTTT CASSQDLAGAGSNEKLFF TRBV4-3 18 once TRBJ1-4 -
TGTGCCAGCAGTTTGTCCTCACGAGCGGAGAACACCGGGGAGCTGTTTTTT CASSLSSRAENTGELFF TRBV28 17 - TRBJ2-2 -
TGCGCCAGCAGCTTATCGGGGACAGGGAACACTGAAGCTTTCTTT CASSLSGTGNTEAFF TRBV5-1 15 - TRBJ1-1 TRBD1
TGTGCCAGCTCGCAGGGTAGGTCTTCACGACCCCTCCACTTT CASSQGRSSRPLHF TRBV6-6 14 once TRBJ1-6 -
TGTGCCAGCAGGAGCAAGGGCGGGGGAAACACCATATATTTT CASRSKGGGNTIYF TRBV4-2 14 - TRBJ1-3 -
TGTGCCAGTATGCTATCCGGGCAGGGGGTACTCGAGCAGTACTTC CASMLSGQGVLEQYF TRBV6-1 15 once TRBJ2-7 TRBD1
TGTGCCAGCAGTTACTCGGCAGGGCTGGAGAACACCATATATTTT CASSYSAGLENTIYF TRBV6-6 15 - TRBJ1-3 -
TGTGCCAGCAGGGACGGGGGTAGAAACACCATATATTTT CASRDGGRNTIYF TRBV2 13 - TRBJ1-3 -
TGCGCCAGCAGCGGGGGGGAATACACAGATACGCAGTATTTT CASSGGEYTDTQYF TRBV5-1 14 once TRBJ2-3 TRBD2
TGTGCTATATCCCCGGGGAAAGAGACCCAGTACTTC CAISPGKETQYF TRBV10-3 12 - TRBJ2-5 -
TGCAGCGTCGGGGGACAGTTGAACACTGAAGCTTTCTTT CSVGGQLNTEAFF TRBV29-1 13 - TRBJ1-1 TRBD1
TGTGCCAGCAGTTACCAGGGAGGGACTGAAGCTTTCTTT CASSYQGGTEAFF TRBV6-5 13 - TRBJ1-1 -
TGTGCCAGCAGCTTAGCTGGGGGATGGCCCTATGGCTACACCTTC CASSLAGGWPYGYTF TRBV7-2 15 - TRBJ1-2 -
TGCGCCAGCAGCCCTGATGATGAATATGGCTACACCTTC CASSPDDEYGYTF TRBV5-1 13 - TRBJ1-2 -
TGTGCCAGCAGTAGGGGCCGTAGCAATCAGCCCCAGCATTTT CASSRGRSNQPQHF TRBV6-6 14 - TRBJ1-5 -
TGTGCCAGCAGTACCGACAGGCTGAACACCGGGGAGCTGTTTTTT CASSTDRLNTGELFF TRBV6-5 15 once TRBJ2-2 -
TGTGCCAGCAGCCCCAGGAGGACGAACACCGGGGAGCTGTTTTTT CASSPRRTNTGELFF TRBV5-6 15 - TRBJ2-2 -
TGTGCCAGCAGCTTAGGCAGGGCCTACGAGCAGTACTTC CASSLGRAYEQYF TRBV5-4 13 - TRBJ2-7 -
TGCAGCGTTGAAGTTTTAGGGGCTCGACAGTACTTC CSVEVLGARQYF TRBV29-1 12 once TRBJ2-7 -
TGTGCCAGCAGAGTGGGGGCCCACAATGAGCAGTTCTTC CASRVGAHNEQFF TRBV6-1 13 - TRBJ2-1 -
TGTGCCAGCAGCGGGCGGGGGAGCTCCTACGAGCAGTACTTC CASSGRGSSYEQYF TRBV5-4 14 - TRBJ2-7 TRBD2
TGTGCCAGCAGGCATACAGGCGGCAATGAAAAACTGTTTTTT CASRHTGGNEKLFF TRBV6-1 14 - TRBJ1-4 -